These 17 T cell receptor beta chains came from one sample sequenced in a study of cytomegalovirus exposure and HLA in healthy donors. PCR primers comprised 60 Vbeta and 13 Jbeta primers. Profiled with immunoSEQ multiplex PCR; TCRdb holds only in-frame clones, not every one. The sample shows approximately 88,000 clones, approximately 80% of them seen only once. Sequencing was done on a sample of PBMCs. The receptors shown here come from a young man in good health and CMV-seronegative.

The chain employs TRBV12-5 and TRBJ2-2, with 10 bases aligning to TRBD1. The CDR3 contains 15 residues. Trimming cost V 7 bases and J 5 bases; bases outside gene matches: 7. Germline loops: CDR1 LGHNT, CDR2 FRNRAP. Here the CDR3 DNA reads TGTGCTAGTGCCTCAGGGACAGGGGTGACCGGGGAGCTGTTTTTT. Protein product: CASASGTGVTGELFF.

This chain joins TRBV6-1 and TRBJ1-2; 9 nucleotides match TRBD1. The CDR3 runs 14 residues. Germline-derived CDR1 and CDR2 are MNHNS and SASEGT. V dropped 2 bases and J dropped 8; count of bases not matched to a gene: 6. The CDR3 here is CASSESQGARGYTF. In DNA, the CDR3 is TGTGCCAGCAGTGAATCACAGGGGGCGCGGGGCTACACCTTC.

This clone was seen just once. The gene calls are TRBV5-4 and TRBJ2-7, with 8 bases matching TRBD1. Trimming at V came to 6 bases and at J to 5 bases, leaving 16 bases not matched to a gene. CDR1 and CDR2 (germline): SGHNT, YYREEE (reference sequence). This CDR3 comprises 16 residues. CDR3 nucleotide sequence: TGTGCCAGCACTCCCCCGACAGGGGCCCGGGGAGACGAGCAGTACTTC. Protein sequence: CASTPPTGARGDEQYF.

This clone was seen a single time. V gene TRBV10-1 combines with J gene TRBJ2-1; tentative D call: TRBD1 (6 bases). Per germline, CDR1 WNHNN and CDR2 SYGVQD (reference sequence). V dropped 2 bases and J dropped 3 bases, with 11 bases sitting between them. The CDR3 covers 15 residues. The CDR3 loop reads CASSEVLQGYNEQFF. The CDR3 coding sequence is TGCGCCAGCAGTGAGGTGTTACAGGGCTACAATGAGCAGTTCTTC.

V is TRBV12-5 and J is TRBJ1-2; D is perhaps TRBD1 (5 bases). CDR1 and CDR2 (germline): LGHNT, FRNRAP. The V end was cut by 0 bases, the J end by 4 bases, with 12 bases between. This CDR3 has 15 residues. CDR3 DNA: TGTGCTAGTGGTTTGGTGACCTTGGGGGGCTATGGCTACACCTTC. It specifies CASGLVTLGGYGYTF.

V gene TRBV27 combines with J gene TRBJ1-2; D is perhaps TRBD1 (6 bases). The CDR3 consists of 14 residues. From germline, CDR1 is MNHEY and CDR2 SMNVEV (reference sequence). V lost 2 bases to trimming and J lost 5 bases, with 12 bases between them. The CDR3 is CASSLMGASYGYTF. CDR3 sequence (DNA): TGTGCCAGCAGTTTAATGGGGGCATCGTATGGCTACACCTTC.

V gene TRBV6-1 combines with J gene TRBJ2-3; D might be TRBD1 (6 bases). Trimming left V 0 bases short and J 2 bases short, with 9 bases between. CDR1 and CDR2 (germline): MNHNS, SASEGT. This CDR3 has 15 residues. CDR3 in DNA: TGTGCCAGCAGTGAAGCGGGGACACTCACAGATACGCAGTATTTT. It encodes CASSEAGTLTDTQYF.

The chain carries TRBV2 and TRBJ1-1, with D maybe TRBD1 (6 bases). V lost 7 bases to trimming and J lost 3 bases, with 18 bases between them. This CDR3 is built from 15 residues. Germline CDR1 SNHLY, CDR2 FYNNEI. The CDR3 here is CASKGDGVEYTEAFF. The CDR3 nucleotides read TGTGCCAGCAAGGGGGACGGGGTTGAATACACTGAAGCTTTCTTT. The variable domain in full, completed from reference TRBV2 and TRBJ1-1, reads EPEVTQTPSHQVTQMGQEVILRCVPISNHLYFYWYRQILGQKVEFLVSFYNNEISEKSEIFDDQFSVERPDGSNFTLKIRSTKLEDSAMYFCASKGDGVEYTEAFFGQGTRLTVV.

The rearrangement joins TRBV5-4 to TRBJ1-1; D possibly corresponds to TRBD1 (5 bases). Germline-derived CDR1 and CDR2 are SGHNT and YYREEE (reference sequence). This CDR3 has 13 residues. V lost 0 bases to trimming and J lost 5 bases, with 8 bases between them. CDR3 nucleotide sequence: TGTGCCAGCAGCTTGGCACAGGTGACTGAAGCTTTCTTT. This codes for CASSLAQVTEAFF.

The table lists this clone with a count of one. This chain uses TRBV19 with TRBJ2-3; D gene unclear. Trimming took off 7 bases at V and 0 bases at J, with 11 bases between the two ends. In germline, CDR1 is LNHDA, CDR2 SQIVND (reference sequence). The CDR3 totals 14 residues. CDR3 in amino acids: CASTKTLSTDTQYF. Written as DNA, the CDR3 is TGTGCCAGTACCAAGACACTGAGCACAGATACGCAGTATTTT.

The chain uses TRBV9 and TRBJ2-3; 7 bases agree with TRBD2. CDR1 and CDR2 (germline): SGDLS, YYNGEE. The CDR3 consists of 14 residues. Trimming at V came to 2 bases and at J to 7 bases, leaving 7 bases not matched to a gene. The CDR3 spells CASSVGESGNTQYF. As DNA, the CDR3 is TGTGCCAGCAGCGTTGGGGAGAGCGGGAATACGCAGTATTTT. The variable domain in full, with the rest retrieved from reference TRBV9 and TRBJ2-3, is DSGVTQTPKHLITATGQRVTLRCSPRSGDLSVYWYQQSLDQGLQFLIQYYNGEERAKGNILERFSAQQFPDLHSELNLSSLELGDSALYFCASSVGESGNTQYFGPGTRLTVL.

The chain couples TRBV12-2 to TRBJ1-5. TRBV12-2 is a known pseudogene. The CDR3 has 14 residues. CDR3 nucleotides: TGTGCAAGGGGAAGACGGGGGGGGCATCAGCCCCAGCATTTT. Translation: CARGRRGGHQPQHF.

The chain combines TRBV5-1 with TRBJ2-3, with 12 bases that match TRBD1. CDR1 and CDR2 (germline): SGHRS, YFSETQ. The CDR3 spans 17 residues. The J segment lost 5 bases and the V segment lost 6 bases, leaving 13 bases of the junction unmatched. The CDR3 sequence: CASTALPGQGAEDTQYF. The CDR3 nucleotides read TGCGCCAGCACCGCCCTCCCGGGACAGGGGGCGGAAGATACGCAGTATTTT.

This clone was detected a few times. The chain employs TRBV19 and TRBJ2-5; 12 bases agree with TRBD2. This CDR3 region has 14 residues. Losses at the gene ends were 3 bases for V and 12 bases for J; bases not matched to a gene: 8. Germline loops: CDR1 LNHDA, CDR2 SQIVND (reference sequence). CDR3: CASSITSGGPPEYF. The CDR3, as DNA: TGTGCCAGTAGTATTACTAGCGGGGGGCCCCCAGAGTACTTC.

The rearrangement joins TRBV7-2 to TRBJ1-2, with 8 bases aligning to TRBD1. The CDR3 sequence is 14 residues long. From germline, CDR1 is SGHTA and CDR2 FQGNSA. V lost 5 bases to trimming and J lost 10 bases; unmatched junction nucleotides: 12. In DNA form, the CDR3 reads TGTGCCAGCAGCCCACCGGGACAGGCTCGAACCTACACCTTC. This sequence encodes CASSPPGQARTYTF.

The chain combines TRBV6-1 with TRBJ1-1, with TRBD1 as a possible D gene (6 bases). V was trimmed by 10 bases and J by 3 bases, leaving 18 bases between them. The CDR3 loop spans 14 amino acids. Looked up from germline, CDR1 is MNHNS and CDR2 is SASEGT. This CDR3 reads CATGEGVGDTEAFF. For the CDR3, the DNA is TGTGCCACCGGAGAGGGGGTGGGGGACACTGAAGCTTTCTTT.

V usage is TRBV9 and J usage is TRBJ1-6; 8 bases fit TRBD1. V was clipped by 4 bases and J by 7 bases; unmatched bases: 1. CDR3 size: 13 residues. Germline V gives CDR1 SGDLS, CDR2 YYNGEE. CDR3 nucleotides: TGTGCCAGCAGCTGGACAGGGAATTCACCCCTCCACTTT. As protein: CASSWTGNSPLHF.